These T cell receptor beta chains were read from a single sample in a study of blood T cell repertoires in COVID-19. Using immunoSEQ multiplex PCR, the repertoire was profiled, and TCRdb retains in-frame clones only, with some absent. The data contain roughly 200,000 clones, over 80% of them singletons. The sequenced sample consisted of peripheral blood. Every receptor here comes from a woman aged 40 to 50 with COVID-19, enrolled during active disease. CDR3s include the opening cysteine and the closing phenylalanine or tryptophan. The D gene is left open where the match is weak.

D gene	V gene	J gene	CDR3 protein
.	TRBV28	TRBJ1-4	CASSLEGINEKLFF
.	TRBV5-1	TRBJ2-3	CASSPRLAATQYF
.	TRBV28	TRBJ1-1	CASSFWGERNTEAFF
TRBD1	TRBV20-1	TRBJ1-1	CSASKQGAPGHTEAFF
.	TRBV5-8	TRBJ2-3	CASSPGLQGITDTQYF
TRBD2	TRBV10-2	TRBJ2-1	CASRILAGELNEQFF
.	TRBV19	TRBJ1-5	CASRQRRTAIAQPQHF
.	TRBV7-9	TRBJ2-7	CASSLENSYEQYF
TRBD2	TRBV27	TRBJ2-7	CASSLASGNSYEQYF
.	TRBV10-2	TRBJ2-5	CASMGGPTKETQYF
.	TRBV3-1/TRBV3-2	TRBJ1-1	CASSQGQLNTEAFF
.	TRBV4-2	TRBJ1-2	CASSQGGDFGYTF
.	TRBV2	TRBJ2-7	CASSDRGSLGEQYF
TRBD1	TRBV14	TRBJ1-2	CASSQDTLTGALYGYTF
TRBD2	TRBV5-1	TRBJ2-7	CASSLGPLAGYEQYF
.	TRBV12-3/TRBV12-4	TRBJ1-1	CASSPTKNTEAFF
.	TRBV13	TRBJ1-1	CASAARSYGNTEAFF
.	TRBV7-2	TRBJ2-7	CASSLGPGRSYEQYF
TRBD1	TRBV27	TRBJ2-7	CASRTGAFYEQYF
.	TRBV21-1	TRBJ2-7	CASSRIPGRSGDPYEQYF
.	TRBV24-1	TRBJ1-2	CATSDDFYGYTF
TRBD1	TRBV15	TRBJ2-7	CATSRGGGTGAYEQYF